This T cell receptor beta chain was found in a study of PD-L1 blockade in urothelial cancer (TCRdb year 2017). Broadly, across the study: All patients started therapy in the mid-2010s and received atezolizumab 1,200 mg intravenously every 3 weeks. About 85% of the 29 patients were males with bladder-origin urothelial cancer, and 18 of 29 reported a prior smoking history. Patients had an ECOG performance status of 0 or 1 and had received between 0 and 3 prior chemotherapy regimens. Blood samples were analyzed at 3 weeks after treatment start (second dose) and at 6 weeks after treatment start. Blood samples yielded a median of about 150,000 T cells and some 80,000 unique TCRs, with median clonality roughly 0.084. Somatic, immune and clinical correlates of response to PD-L1 blockade with atezolizumab in urothelial cancer were the focus of an exploratory multi-omic analysis. Pretreatment tumor samples, along with matched peripheral blood serially collected before and after atezolizumab treatment, were subjected to TCR sequencing. Durable clinical benefit was defined as a progression-free survival longer than 6 months, and TCR features were additionally tested against progression-free survival and overall survival. In the same patients, pretreatment tumors underwent whole exome sequencing and RNA sequencing in addition to TCR sequencing. Several patients reached durable clinical benefit, while some 19 patients did not. Just over 28 patients had pretreatment blood TCR-seq, some 25 had at least one posttreatment blood collection, and some 25 had tumor TCR-seq. General conclusions and limits of the study: Because of the small sample size (n of about 29) and the many exploratory analyses performed, the results are intended to be regarded as hypothesis-generating. At 3 weeks after the start of treatment, tumor-associated TCR clones in peripheral blood had expanded more in patients with durable benefit (n ≈ 22, p = 0.022). A pretreatment peripheral blood TCR clonality below the median was linked to improved progression-free and overall survival.

In regard to this clone: Its antigen remains unidentified. The sample holds no much larger clone one base away, and base qualities are not on file.

Each PCR received spiked-in synthetic TCR analog templates so that absolute template abundance could be estimated from read counts. TCRbeta CDR3 regions were amplified from genomic DNA with bias-controlled V and J gene primers using the immunoSEQ assay. Sequencing of rearranged TCRbeta segments was done at approximately 20X coverage. As for how the authors treated the data: Clustering was used to correct sequencing errors, and CDR3s were annotated against IMGT to assign V, D and J genes. Downstream analyses used only productive TCRbeta rearrangements, leaving out any out-of-frame or stop-codon sequences. Clonality was computed as one minus Shannon entropy normalized by the log of the number of unique productive sequences. Fisher's exact test with Benjamini-Hochberg correction, using a cutoff of adjusted p below 0.01, was how clones that differed between time points or between blood and tumor were identified. Drawn from immuneACCESS, this table holds only the in-frame rearrangements with V and J called that TCRdb kept. Clones are partly lost; checked studies trace under half to an unresolved V gene and leave the rest unexplained. Clone size and V and J calls were adopted from that table, with D and trimming inferred from the DNA. Here the sample has approximately 71,000 clones; roughly nine tenths occur a single time. The top ten hold 3.4% of the sample.

From a lookup of the germline V gene, CDR1 and CDR2 are SGHRS and YFSETQ. The CDR3 starts with the cysteine, ends with the phenylalanine, and has 14 residues. Kept here is only the CDR3 DNA, which spans 42 bases and is read in frame from base 1. V and J are truncated by 2 bases and 2 bases respectively, leaving an intervening sequence of 9 bases. A total of roughly 30 patients with locally advanced or metastatic urothelial carcinoma, treated at Memorial Sloan Kettering on a trial protocol, made up the cohort. Peripheral blood mononuclear cells were collected pretreatment and during treatment, with between 1 and 8 total time points obtained per patient. The Qiagen DNeasy Blood extraction kit was used to purify genomic DNA from total PBMCs and from tumor samples. Collected pretreatment and during treatment, PBMCs were isolated and stored as previously described.

The source was PBMCs, collected around atezolizumab (anti-PD-L1) treatment. The chain couples TRBV5-1 to TRBJ2-3; the D gene is perhaps TRBD2, from 5 matching bases. This receptor was taken from a man aged 60-69 years with urothelial cancer. The CDR3 is CASSLSGFTDTQYF. At the DNA level, the sequence is TGCGCCAGCAGCTTATCGGGGTTCACAGATACGCAGTATTTT.